A single sample gave rise to the 10 T cell receptor beta chains below, sequenced in a study of T-cell memory formation after mild COVID-19. TCRdb re-analysed the 5' RACE reads in MiXCR, keeping a single row per CDR3 protein. The sample contains 190,000 or so distinct CDR3 sequences, about 21% of which appear only once. Sequenced input: PBMCs or a T cell subset sorted from them (not recorded which). Receptors were obtained from an adult woman who had mild COVID-19 (a few samples of this study predate the infection). Cell type and time point are not known.

This clonotype has more than one count but fewer than ten. The chain links TRBV4-1 to TRBJ2-1; D might be TRBD1 (6 bases). V lost 0 bases and J lost 10, with 10 bases in between. Looked up from germline, CDR1 is MGHRA and CDR2 is YSYEKL. The CDR3 sequence is 13 residues long. The CDR3 coding sequence is TGCGCCAGCAGCCAAGATGGGGGCGGCGAGCAGTTCTTC. This encodes CASSQDGGGEQFF.

The chain combines TRBV7-9 with TRBJ2-2, with TRBD2 matching 9 bases. CDR3 size: 16 residues. Trimming took 5 bases from V and 0 from J; bases not matched to a gene: 4. Germline loops: CDR1 SEHNR, CDR2 FQNEAQ (reference sequence). The CDR3 protein is CASSLSGRANTGELFF. The CDR3 nucleotides are TGTGCCAGCAGCCTTAGCGGGAGAGCGAACACCGGGGAGCTGTTTTTT.

This clonotype has more than one count but fewer than ten. This rearrangement joins TRBV20-1 to TRBJ2-1; D uncertain. The V gene's germline CDR1 is DFQATT and CDR2 SNEGSKA (reference sequence). This CDR3 spans 16 amino acids. The V gene lost 6 bases and the J gene lost 1 base, with 19 bases spanning the gap. This chain's CDR3 is CSAQRSPTGSYNEQFF. DNA of the CDR3: TGCAGTGCCCAACGGTCCCCGACGGGTTCCTACAATGAGCAGTTCTTC.

This clonotype was recorded a few times. The chain employs TRBV3-2 and TRBJ2-1; TRBD2 is the table's D call and was not checked against the DNA. TRBV3-2 is tagged as a pseudogene. This CDR3 spans 17 amino acids. CDR3 nucleotides: TGTGCCAGCAGCCAAGACGGAGGCGATCATACCTACAATGAGCAGTTCTTC. Protein sequence: CASSQDGGDHTYNEQFF.

This clonotype was seen only a few times. V and J are TRBV12-3 or TRBV12-4 and TRBJ2-3; D gene unclear. The CDR3 contains 14 residues. V lost 6 bases and J lost 2, with 12 bases in between. CDR3 bases: TGTGCCAGCAGCCCTGTTGCTGTCACAGATACGCAGTATTTT. It encodes CASSPVAVTDTQYF.

This clonotype has only a few counts. The chain carries TRBV7-9 and TRBJ2-7, with 10 positions matching TRBD1. This CDR3 has 15 residues. The ends lost 5 bases at V and 3 bases at J; junction bases unmatched: 7. CDR1 and CDR2 from the germline V gene are SEHNR and FQNEAQ (reference sequence). As DNA, the CDR3 is TGTGCCAGCAGCCCCTACGGGACAGGGGACTACGAGCAGTACTTC. This encodes CASSPYGTGDYEQYF.

The V call is TRBV27, the J call TRBJ1-2; no clear D gene. Per germline, CDR1 MNHEY and CDR2 SMNVEV (reference sequence). Trimming shortened V by 6 bases and J by 0 bases, and 14 bases separated the two germline ends. This CDR3 spans 15 amino acids. The CDR3 DNA reads as TGTGCCAGCAGGGGAGGTTCTGTTGCTAACTATGGCTACACCTTC. This gives the protein CASRGGSVANYGYTF.

The V and J genes are TRBV29-1 and TRBJ2-4, with 15 bases fitting TRBD2. This CDR3 region has 19 residues. Trimming at V came to 1 base and at J to 0 bases, leaving 7 bases not matched to a gene. Per the germline V gene, CDR1 is SQVTM and CDR2 is ANQGSEA. The CDR3 loop is CSVEGWGLAGGLAKNIQYF. The DNA for the CDR3 is TGCAGCGTTGAAGGTTGGGGACTAGCGGGAGGTCTAGCCAAAAACATTCAGTACTTC.

CDR3 residues: CASSASIGEQFF. Here the CDR3 DNA reads TGTGCCAGCAGCGCGTCGATAGGTGAGCAGTTCTTC. The chain combines TRBV9 with TRBJ2-1, with D uncertain. There are 12 residues in the CDR3. CDR1 is SGDLS, CDR2 YYNGEE, per germline. The V and J ends lost 3 bases and 9 bases respectively, with 10 bases between them.

J is TRBJ2-1 and V is TRBV29-1; TRBD1 aligns across 7 bases. V trimming: 0 bases; J trimming: 5 bases; junction bases outside the gene matches: 7. The CDR3 loop spans 15 amino acids. Germline V gene sequence: CDR1 SQVTM, CDR2 ANQGSEA. For the CDR3, the DNA is TGCAGCGTTGAAGATCTGAGGGGGCCGGACAATGAGCAGTTCTTC. Translating gives CSVEDLRGPDNEQFF.